A few counts support the clone carrying this T cell receptor beta chain. Its antigen is as yet unknown. A second PCR, run for roughly 7 to 12 cycles, used a sample-barcoded 5' primer plus a J-beta primer mix. The template-switch adaptor, which had 12 random nucleotides, put a tag on each cDNA molecule. At least 2.5 million CDR3-containing paired-end reads were obtained per sample. TCRdb reprocessed the 5' RACE reads via MiXCR and lists one record per CDR3 protein. This sample has some 1.1 million distinct CDR3 sequences; more than 30% occur once, and the top ten carry under 15%. V was cut by 8 bases and J by 8 bases, with 19 bases left in between. This CDR3 contains 14 residues. Germline assignment: CDR1 SGHKS and CDR2 YYEKEE (reference sequence). The record originates from a study of blood T cells in healthy people across ages. The study's findings and limits: Per million T cells, TCR beta diversity dropped roughly linearly as age increased. Investigators treated diversity estimates from one million T cells as underestimates.

This chain connects TRBV5-5 to TRBJ1-4; tentatively, D is TRBD1 (6 bases). The receptor's source is a man aged 18 to 29 in good health. Material: blood. CDR3 amino acids: CASSQPGDGEKLFF. The CDR3 coding sequence is TGTGCCAGTTCCCAGCCAGGGGACGGCGAAAAACTGTTTTTT.